This TCR beta chain was observed in a study of blood T cell repertoires in COVID-19. Background on the study: The samples span acute and convalescent COVID-19 from the United States, Italy and Spain.

TCRdb's copy holds only in-frame clones and misses some; the assay was immunoSEQ multiplex PCR. Here the sample spans some 460,000 clones, roughly nine tenths being singletons. The ends were cut back, 1 base at V and 6 bases at J, with 4 bases in the middle. CDR3 size: 11 residues. The germline V gene has CDR1 SGDLS and CDR2 YYNGEE. Recovered participants had two consecutive negative NP/OP PCR tests, healthcare professional clearance, or symptom resolution. The chain joins TRBV9 to TRBJ1-2; no clear D gene. Sequencing was done on a sample of PBMCs or T cells enriched from blood (not recorded which). This TCR came from a woman younger than 35 who had recovered from COVID-19. In DNA form, the CDR3 reads TGTGCCAGCAGCGTACCCAATGGCTACACCTTC. Translation: CASSVPNGYTF. Drawing the rest from reference TRBV9 and TRBJ1-2, the complete variable domain is DSGVTQTPKHLITATGQRVTLRCSPRSGDLSVYWYQQSLDQGLQFLIQYYNGEERAKGNILERFSAQQFPDLHSELNLSSLELGDSALYFCASSVPNGYTFGSGTRLTVV.